This T cell receptor beta chain was obtained from a study of tumor-infiltrating lymphocytes in oesophageal squamous cell carcinoma. CDR3 length equals 16 residues. Trimming at V came to 6 bases and at J to 5 bases, leaving 17 bases not matched to a gene. CDR1 and CDR2 (germline): DFQATT, SNEGSKA (reference sequence). TCRdb called the PCR reads again in MiXCR, with one record for every CDR3 protein. Altogether 10,000 or so distinct CDR3 sequences are present, around 58% being singletons, with the ten largest covering about a quarter. The sequencing input was esophageal tumor tissue. This chain connects TRBV20-1 to TRBJ2-7; 9 bases map to TRBD2. The receptor comes from a female donor with esophageal squamous cell carcinoma. CDR3 amino acids: CSASSFGRGGSDEQYF. The CDR3 coding sequence is TGCAGTGCCTCTTCTTTCGGGCGGGGGGGGTCTGACGAGCAGTACTTC.